Below are 16 T cell receptor beta chains sequenced from a single sample in a study of cytomegalovirus exposure and HLA in healthy donors. Assay used: immunoSEQ multiplex PCR; TCRdb lists only in-frame clones, some missing. The table records more than 90,000 clones, 85% to 95% of them present only once. Sequenced input: PBMCs. The receptor set was obtained from a woman in her thirties in good health and CMV-seropositive.

This clone has just one count. The CDR3 region is CASSLLGGGRETQYF. In nucleotides, the CDR3 is TGTGCCAGCAGCTTACTGGGCGGGGGCAGGGAGACCCAGTACTTC. The V gene is TRBV11-2, the J gene TRBJ2-5; TRBD2 is a possible D gene (7 bases). Germline CDR1 reads SGHAT; CDR2 reads FQNNGV. The CDR3 loop spans 15 amino acids. Trimming pared 2 bases from V and 5 bases from J, leaving 15 bases between.

The chain combines TRBV5-1 with TRBJ1-2; 9 bases agree with TRBD1. CDR1 and CDR2 from the germline V gene are SGHRS and YFSETQ. The CDR3 is 17 amino acids. V was pared by 3 bases and J by 3 bases, with 12 bases of the junction left unmatched. The DNA for the CDR3 is TGCGCCAGCAGCTACCGGGACAGGGTATCGATTGACTATGGCTACACCTTC. It encodes CASSYRDRVSIDYGYTF.

This clone was found once. The chain carries TRBV16 and TRBJ2-5; D is undetermined. This CDR3 has 12 residues. V lost 0 bases, J lost 5 bases, and 4 bases lay in between. Germline CDR1 reads KGHSY; CDR2 reads FQNENV. CDR3 sequence reads: CASSQSRETQYF. The DNA of the CDR3 is TGTGCCAGCAGCCAATCGCGGGAGACCCAGTACTTC.

This chain uses TRBV6-1 with TRBJ2-2; no clear D. V was trimmed by 6 bases and J by 2 bases, leaving 13 bases between them. This CDR3 is built from 15 residues. Per the germline V gene, CDR1 is MNHNS and CDR2 is SASEGT. In DNA form, the CDR3 reads TGTGCCAGCAGCTCGACAACCGGTAACACCGGGGAGCTGTTTTTT. Protein: CASSSTTGNTGELFF.

The chain has TRBV7-9 and TRBJ2-1, with a tentative D call TRBD1 (6 bases). The CDR3 extends over 13 amino acids. The V end was cut by 6 bases, the J end by 4 bases, with 10 bases between. Per germline, CDR1 SEHNR and CDR2 FQNEAQ (reference sequence). CDR3 sequence: CASSNGQYNEQFF. CDR3 DNA sequence: TGTGCCAGCAGTAACGGACAGTACAATGAGCAGTTCTTC.

The chain recombines TRBV4-1 with TRBJ2-2; 11 bases are shared with TRBD2. V trimming: 1 base; J trimming: 5 bases; junction bases outside the gene matches: 6. This CDR3 is built from 17 residues. Germline CDR1 and CDR2: MGHRA and YSYEKL. DNA for the CDR3: TGCGCCAGCAGCCAAGTACTAGCGGGAGATGTTACCGGGGAGCTGTTTTTT. It is translated as CASSQVLAGDVTGELFF.

V and J are TRBV7-6 and TRBJ1-5, with D possibly being TRBD1 (6 bases). There are 14 residues in the CDR3. The ends were cut back, 2 bases at V and 5 bases at J, with 10 bases in the middle. Germline V gene sequence: CDR1 SGHVS, CDR2 FNYEAQ. CDR3 sequence reads: CASSLTQGDQPQHF. CDR3 nucleotide sequence: TGTGCCAGCAGCTTAACACAGGGTGATCAGCCCCAGCATTTT.

J is TRBJ2-1 and V is TRBV5-1; D remains unclear. There are 18 residues in the CDR3. CDR1 SGHRS and CDR2 YFSETQ come from the germline V gene. The ends were cut back, 4 bases at V and 0 bases at J, with 20 bases in the middle. CDR3 region: CASSPRPVGVSSYNEQFF. The CDR3 DNA is TGCGCCAGCAGCCCGCGGCCAGTCGGCGTCAGCTCCTACAATGAGCAGTTCTTC.

This clone appeared a few times. This sequence joins TRBV6-6 and TRBJ1-3, with 9 nucleotides matching TRBD1. From germline, CDR1 is MNHNY and CDR2 SVGAGI (reference sequence). The CDR3 extends over 15 amino acids. Losses at the gene ends were 6 bases for V and 3 bases for J; bases not matched to a gene: 6. In nucleotides, the CDR3 is TGTGCCAGCAGCACGGGACAGGGAAGTGGAAACACCATATATTTT. Protein: CASSTGQGSGNTIYF.

This sequence joins TRBV10-3 and TRBJ2-3; TRBD2 agrees at 14 bases. This CDR3 has 15 residues. With 6 bases clipped from V and 6 bases from J, the junction kept 5 bases outside the gene matches. CDR1 is ENHRY and CDR2 is SYGVKD in the germline V gene. CDR3: CAIRGGTSGSDTQYF. CDR3 bases: TGTGCCATCAGGGGGGGGACTAGCGGGAGTGATACGCAGTATTTT.

This clone was detected a few times. The chain combines TRBV7-2 with TRBJ2-7; 9 nucleotides match TRBD1. Germline values: CDR1 SGHTA, CDR2 FQGNSA. V lost 6 bases and J lost 2; bases outside the gene matches: 5. The CDR3 has 14 amino acids. The CDR3, as DNA: TGTGCCAGCAGGATCGGACAGGGGCCCTACGAGCAGTACTTC. Protein: CASRIGQGPYEQYF.

This sequence joins TRBV19 and TRBJ2-3; 13 bases map to TRBD2. The CDR3 is 16 amino acids. In germline, CDR1 is LNHDA, CDR2 SQIVND (reference sequence). J was trimmed by 9 bases and V by 3 bases; bases with no gene match: 9. CDR3 DNA: TGTGCCAGTAGTATCGGGACTAGCGGGATAGACCTGACGCAGTATTTT. This encodes CASSIGTSGIDLTQYF.

The chain carries TRBV27 and TRBJ2-1; 9 bases align to TRBD2. The length of the CDR3 is 17 residues. CDR1 is MNHEY and CDR2 is SMNVEV in the germline V gene (reference sequence). Trimming at V came to 5 bases and at J to 3 bases, leaving 11 bases not matched to a gene. The CDR3 DNA reads TGTGCCAGCAGTACCAAGCGACTAGCGGAAATCTACAATGAGCAGTTCTTC. Encoded protein: CASSTKRLAEIYNEQFF.

This clone was seen a single time. The chain carries TRBV9 and TRBJ2-1, with D maybe TRBD1 (6 bases). Germline assignment: CDR1 SGDLS and CDR2 YYNGEE. The CDR3 runs to 15 residues. Between the trimmed V and J ends, which lost 0 bases and 2 bases, there was a span of 9 bases. DNA of the CDR3: TGTGCCAGCAGCGTAGAGGGGGTCACCTACAATGAGCAGTTCTTC. Translation: CASSVEGVTYNEQFF.

The V and J genes are TRBV28 and TRBJ1-5; 7 bases line up with TRBD1. CDR3 length: 14 amino acids. Germline assignment: CDR1 MDHEN and CDR2 SYDVKM. The V and J ends lost 8 bases and 0 bases, in that order; junction bases with no gene match: 4. Written as DNA, the CDR3 is TGTGCCAGCCGGCAGGGGGGTAGCAATCAGCCCCAGCATTTT. This sequence encodes CASRQGGSNQPQHF.

CDR3: CASSPNSDYGYTF. CDR3 coding DNA: TGTGCCAGCAGTCCCAACTCGGACTATGGCTACACCTTC. The chain carries TRBV6-5 and TRBJ1-2; no reliable D call. The CDR3 is made up of 13 amino acids. V lost 5 bases to trimming and J lost 3 bases, with 10 bases between them. Germline CDR1 reads MNHEY; CDR2 reads SVGAGI.